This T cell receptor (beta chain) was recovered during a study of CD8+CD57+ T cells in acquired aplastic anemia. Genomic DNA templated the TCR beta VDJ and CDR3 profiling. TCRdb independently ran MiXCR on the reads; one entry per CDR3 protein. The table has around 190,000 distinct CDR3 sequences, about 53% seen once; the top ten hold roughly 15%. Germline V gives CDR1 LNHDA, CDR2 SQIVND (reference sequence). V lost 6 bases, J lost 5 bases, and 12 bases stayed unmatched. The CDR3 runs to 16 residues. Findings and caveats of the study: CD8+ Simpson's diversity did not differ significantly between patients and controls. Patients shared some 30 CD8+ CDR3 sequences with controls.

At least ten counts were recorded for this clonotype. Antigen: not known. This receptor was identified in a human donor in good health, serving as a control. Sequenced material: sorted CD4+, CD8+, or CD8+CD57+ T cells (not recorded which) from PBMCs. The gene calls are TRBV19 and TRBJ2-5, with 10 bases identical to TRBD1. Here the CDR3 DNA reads TGTGCCAGTAGCAGGAGCGGGGACAGGGGATCGGAGACCCAGTACTTC. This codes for CASSRSGDRGSETQYF.